The source of this TCR beta chain is a study of immune heterogeneity within non-small cell lung tumors. TCR beta CDR3 was amplified by multiplex PCR using 32 V and 13 J primers. MiXCR, applied by TCRdb to the multiplex PCR reads, yields one record per CDR3 protein. This table holds around 20,000 distinct CDR3 sequences, 25% to 30% found once. Points from the study as a whole: The study found high-frequency T-cell receptor beta clonotypes largely distinct between individual patients. Statistically, local T-cell clonality exhibited a moderate yet significant correlation with local tumor mutational burden (R about 0.35).

Bulk tumor genomic DNA was the template, and each sample received about 600 ng. During surgery, each primary tumor gave multiple biopsies spaced as far apart as possible. Patients underwent curative surgery for untreated, newly diagnosed non-small cell lung cancer. Everyone who gave samples had just been diagnosed with non-small cell lung cancer and was having surgery with curative intent. Concerning this clonotype itself: Its specificity is not known.

This CDR3 is 14 amino acids long. Trimming left V 0 bases short and J 14 bases short, with 18 bases between. The sample consisted of lung tumor tissue. The source is a middle-aged man with non-small cell lung cancer. The chain uses TRBV12-3 or TRBV12-4 and TRBJ2-3, with a weak D call TRBD1 (6 bases). The DNA for the CDR3 is TGTGCCAGCAGTTTAGCGCTCAGGAACAGGGACCTGTATTTT. It encodes CASSLALRNRDLYF.